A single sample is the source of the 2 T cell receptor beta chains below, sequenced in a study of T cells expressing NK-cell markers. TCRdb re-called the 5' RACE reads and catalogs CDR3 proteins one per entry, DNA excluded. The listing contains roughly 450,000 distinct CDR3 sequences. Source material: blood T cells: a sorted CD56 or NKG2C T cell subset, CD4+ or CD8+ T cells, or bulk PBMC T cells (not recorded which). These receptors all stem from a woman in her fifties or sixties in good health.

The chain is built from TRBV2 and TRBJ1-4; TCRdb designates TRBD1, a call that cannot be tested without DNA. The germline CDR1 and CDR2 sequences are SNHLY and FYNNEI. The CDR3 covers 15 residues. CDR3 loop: CASSVLGPGSEKLFF.

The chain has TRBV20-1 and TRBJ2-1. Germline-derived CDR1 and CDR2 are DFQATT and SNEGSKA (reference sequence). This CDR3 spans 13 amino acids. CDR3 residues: CSGWTTSSNEQFF.